This T cell receptor beta chain stems from a study of STAT5B mutations in CD4+ large granular lymphocyte leukemia. Broader study findings: No patients shared main leukemic clonotypes, though roughly 23% appeared at low frequency elsewhere.

CDR1 and CDR2 from the germline V gene are SGHDT and YYEEEE. Trimming took off 0 bases at V and 0 bases at J, with 10 bases between the two ends. The CDR3 is 16 residues long. Clones were read by immunoSEQ multiplex PCR, and TCRdb kept only the in-frame ones, dropping some. The table includes about 30,000 clones, around 70% detected once. Buffy coats from healthy blood donors served as controls. A word on this clone: The antigen is unknown.

This sequence originates from a human donor in good health. The chain is built from TRBV5-6 and TRBJ2-1; D unresolved. Sequenced input: CD4+ T cells from blood buffy coats. CDR3 sequence: CASSLALGGSYNEQFF. CDR3 in DNA: TGTGCCAGCAGCTTGGCCCTGGGCGGCTCCTACAATGAGCAGTTCTTC. The variable domain in full, completed from reference TRBV5-6 and TRBJ2-1, reads DAGVTQSPTHLIKTRGQQVTLRCSPKSGHDTVSWYQQALGQGPQFIFQYYEEEERQRGNFPDRFSGHQFPNYSSELNVNALLLGDSALYLCASSLALGGSYNEQFFGPGTRLTVL.